Here is one T cell receptor (beta chain) with its context. The data were obtained in a study of cytomegalovirus exposure and HLA in healthy donors. There are 16 residues in the CDR3. Unmatched junction bases numbered 4, after V lost 1 base and J lost 0 bases. Germline V lookup: CDR1 SGHAT, CDR2 FQDESV (reference sequence). The PCR had 60 Vbeta and 13 Jbeta primers. Sequencing used immunoSEQ multiplex PCR; TCRdb keeps in-frame clones, though not all of them. The sample holds fewer than 250,000 clones, approximately 70% seen once. The chain couples TRBV11-1 to TRBJ2-3, with TRBD2 matching 7 bases. Sequenced: PBMCs. This sequence was found in a woman in her twenties or thirties in good health and CMV-seronegative. In DNA, the CDR3 is TGTGCCAGCAGCTTAGGACTAGCACCGAGCACAGATACGCAGTATTTT. It translates to CASSLGLAPSTDTQYF.